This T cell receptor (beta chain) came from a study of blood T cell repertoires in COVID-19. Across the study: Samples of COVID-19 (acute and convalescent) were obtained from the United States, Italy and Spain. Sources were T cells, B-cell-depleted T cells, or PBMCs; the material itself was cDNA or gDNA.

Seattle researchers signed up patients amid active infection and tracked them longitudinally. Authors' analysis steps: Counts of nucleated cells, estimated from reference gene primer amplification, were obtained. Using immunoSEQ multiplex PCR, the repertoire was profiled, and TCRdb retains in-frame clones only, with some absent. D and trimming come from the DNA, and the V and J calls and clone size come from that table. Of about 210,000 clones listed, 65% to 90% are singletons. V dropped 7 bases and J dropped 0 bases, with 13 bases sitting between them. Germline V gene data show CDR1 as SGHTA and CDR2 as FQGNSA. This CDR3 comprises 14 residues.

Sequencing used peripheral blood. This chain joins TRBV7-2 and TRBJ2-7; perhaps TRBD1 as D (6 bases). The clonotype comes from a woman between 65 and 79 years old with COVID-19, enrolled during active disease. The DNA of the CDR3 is TGTGCCAGCACCGCAGACAGGTACTCCTACGAGCAGTACTTC. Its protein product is CASTADRYSYEQYF.